This T cell receptor beta chain was retrieved from a study of PD-L1 blockade in urothelial cancer. Background on the study: Males with bladder-origin urothelial cancer made up about 90% of the 29 patients. For tumor samples, the recorded median T cell count was some 1,500. General study points: In durable-benefit patients, tumor-infiltrating T lymphocytes were more abundant.

CDR3 length equals 14 residues. From germline, CDR1 is MNHGY and CDR2 SAAAGT. Sequencing was performed with immunoSEQ multiplex PCR; in TCRdb, only in-frame clones are kept and a portion is missing. The sample contains about 32,000 clones, approximately 40% of which appear only once. Turning to this clone: Its cognate antigen is unknown. The junction departs from the called germline gene at one end, perhaps through a read error.

This TCR was recovered from a man aged 55-75 years with urothelial cancer. V usage is TRBV6-8 and J usage is TRBJ1-4; 8 positions agree with TRBD1. The starting material was tumor tissue, obtained before atezolizumab (anti-PD-L1) treatment. The CDR3 DNA reads TGTGCCATCAGTCAGGACAGGGAGGGCGAAAAACTGTTTTTT. Translation: CAISQDREGEKLFF.